One sample yielded the 21 T cell receptor beta chains listed below, sequenced in a study of blood T cell repertoires in COVID-19. The table came from immunoSEQ multiplex PCR; TCRdb's copy has only in-frame clones and leaves some out. The profile shows about 48,000 clones, 86% of them singletons. The sample consisted of peripheral blood. The receptor set was obtained from a woman over 75 with COVID-19, enrolled during active disease.

This clone was detected only once. The chain has TRBV5-1 and TRBJ1-6; 8 bases agree with TRBD1. The CDR3 is 16 amino acids. Looked up from germline, CDR1 is SGHRS and CDR2 is YFSETQ. V lost 2 bases and J lost 7; bases outside the gene matches: 8. CDR3 sequence (DNA): TGCGCCAGCAGCTTAAACACGGGACAGGAAAATTCACCCCTCCACTTT. Its translation: CASSLNTGQENSPLHF.

The V gene is TRBV15, the J gene TRBJ2-5; weak D call: TRBD2 (5 bases). The CDR3 loop spans 16 amino acids. Between the trimmed V and J ends, which lost 0 bases and 5 bases, there was a span of 16 bases. The germline V gene encodes CDR1 LNHNV and CDR2 YYDKDF (reference sequence). CDR3 DNA: TGTGCCACCAGCAGAGATCGTTGGCTAGCAGGCGAGACCCAGTACTTC. Protein: CATSRDRWLAGETQYF.

This clone was observed once. This chain joins TRBV7-2 and TRBJ1-2; 10 bases line up with TRBD1. V shed 1 base, J shed 4 bases, and the junction held 3 bases outside the gene matches. The CDR3 length is 15 residues. Germline CDR1 SGHTA, CDR2 FQGNSA. The CDR3, as DNA: TGTGCCAGCAGCTTAGGGGGGACAGGGGTCTATGGCTACACCTTC. Translated: CASSLGGTGVYGYTF.

The V gene is TRBV15, the J gene TRBJ2-2, with D tentatively TRBD1 (5 bases). CDR1 is LNHNV and CDR2 is YYDKDF in the germline V gene (reference sequence). Deletions cut 8 bases from V and 7 bases from J, with 14 bases between. CDR3 length equals 13 residues. The CDR3 DNA reads as TGTGCCACCTCCTCTCAGGGCCACGGGGAGCTGTTTTTT. Protein sequence: CATSSQGHGELFF.

The J gene is TRBJ1-2, the V gene TRBV12-3 or TRBV12-4; tentatively, D is TRBD1 (6 bases). V gave up 5 bases and J gave up 4 bases, with 11 bases separating them. This CDR3 has 13 amino acids. The CDR3: CASSIQGAYGYTF. The CDR3 DNA sequence: TGTGCCAGCAGTATACAGGGAGCCTATGGCTACACCTTC.

The chain joins TRBV5-1 to TRBJ1-2, with 8 bases that match TRBD1. Unmatched junction bases numbered 13, after V lost 0 bases and J lost 3 bases. The CDR3 is 18 residues long. The V gene's germline CDR1 is SGHRS and CDR2 YFSETQ. For the CDR3, the DNA is TGCGCCAGCAGCTTGGTGGCAGGGGGCAGTTTATCCGACTATGGCTACACCTTC. Protein: CASSLVAGGSLSDYGYTF.

DNA for the CDR3: TGTGCCAGCTCACCAGGTAGCATACCTACAGATACGCAGTATTTT. Its translation is CASSPGSIPTDTQYF. The chain has TRBV18 and TRBJ2-3; D is unresolved. V was pared by 2 bases and J by 3 bases, with 12 bases between. Germline V CDR1 and CDR2: KGHSH, LQKENI. The CDR3 extends over 15 amino acids.

The chain employs TRBV5-1 and TRBJ2-1, with a tentative D call TRBD1 (6 bases). The germline V gene encodes CDR1 SGHRS and CDR2 YFSETQ. The CDR3 is made up of 13 amino acids. V lost 2 bases to trimming and J lost 6 bases, with 9 bases between them. CDR3 amino acids: CASSFPRGNEQFF. The DNA of the CDR3 is TGCGCCAGCAGCTTCCCCAGGGGCAATGAGCAGTTCTTC.

The table lists this clone with a count of one. The chain employs TRBV7-9 and TRBJ2-7; 9 nucleotides align to TRBD1. Per the germline V gene, CDR1 is SEHNR and CDR2 is FQNEAQ (reference sequence). The CDR3 covers 15 residues. Losses at the gene ends were 5 bases for V and 4 bases for J; bases not matched to a gene: 9. This CDR3 reads CASSPYRGRGYEQYF. CDR3 nucleotide sequence: TGTGCCAGCAGCCCGTACAGGGGGCGCGGGTACGAGCAGTACTTC. Supplemented by reference TRBV7-9 and TRBJ2-7, the full variable domain reads DTGVSQNPRHKITKRGQNVTFRCDPISEHNRLYWYRQTLGQGPEFLTYFQNEAQLEKSRLLSDRFSAERPKGSFSTLEIQRTEQGDSAMYLCASSPYRGRGYEQYFGPGTRLTVT.

The chain carries TRBV7-9 and TRBJ1-5, with 9 bases identical to TRBD1. V shed 5 bases and J 5 bases; nucleotides not matched to a gene: 4. The germline gives CDR1 SEHNR, CDR2 FQNEAQ (reference sequence). The CDR3 spans 14 residues. CDR3 nucleotides: TGTGCCAGCAGCCGGGACAGGGCGGATCAGCCCCAGCATTTT. It codes for CASSRDRADQPQHF.

The chain joins TRBV5-5 to TRBJ2-7, with 7 bases aligning to TRBD1. The germline gives CDR1 SGHKS, CDR2 YYEKEE (reference sequence). This CDR3 comprises 15 residues. The V and J ends lost 1 base and 2 bases, in that order; junction bases with no gene match: 6. The CDR3 is CASSLLSTGAYEQYF. The CDR3 DNA is TGTGCCAGCAGCTTGCTTAGCACAGGGGCCTACGAGCAGTACTTC.

The chain has TRBV5-1 and TRBJ1-4; 11 bases map to TRBD1. This CDR3 is built from 16 residues. Germline V gene sequence: CDR1 SGHRS, CDR2 YFSETQ. J was trimmed by 0 bases and V by 7 bases; bases with no gene match: 5. CDR3 in amino acids: CASARDRGATNEKLFF. The CDR3 DNA is TGCGCCAGCGCCAGGGACAGGGGGGCAACTAATGAAAAACTGTTTTTT. Looking up the rest from reference TRBV5-1 and TRBJ1-4 gives the full variable domain: KAGVTQTPRYLIKTRGQQVTLSCSPISGHRSVSWYQQTPGQGLQFLFEYFSETQRNKGNFPGRFSGRQFSNSRSEMNVSTLELGDSALYLCASARDRGATNEKLFFGSGTQLSVL.

The chain is built from TRBV3-1 (or the pseudogene TRBV3-2) and TRBJ1-2, with 7 bases that match TRBD1. CDR1 is LGHDT and CDR2 is YNNKEL in the germline V gene (reference sequence). V was clipped by 4 bases and J by 4 bases; unmatched bases: 3. This CDR3 spans 13 amino acids. The chain's CDR3 is CASSRDSSYGYTF. In nucleotides, the CDR3 is TGTGCCAGCAGCCGGGACAGTAGCTATGGCTACACCTTC.

The V call is TRBV4-1, the J call TRBJ2-7; 9 bases are a match to TRBD1. CDR1 is MGHRA and CDR2 is YSYEKL in the germline V gene. V gave up 4 bases and J gave up 3 bases; unmatched junction bases: 7. The CDR3 is 15 amino acids. CDR3 DNA sequence: TGCGCCAGCAGCCCCGGGACAGGGTCGTTCTACGAGCAGTACTTC. Its translation is CASSPGTGSFYEQYF.

V and J are TRBV19 and TRBJ1-2, with 9 positions matching TRBD1. Trimming cost V 9 bases and J 7 bases; bases outside gene matches: 21. Germline V lookup: CDR1 LNHDA, CDR2 SQIVND (reference sequence). The CDR3 spans 17 residues. The CDR3 DNA sequence: TGTGCCAGCACTCAGCTACGGCCGGGACAGGGAGGTCGTGGCTACACCTTC. Translated: CASTQLRPGQGGRGYTF.

This chain connects TRBV6-1 to TRBJ2-1; the D gene is possibly TRBD1 (6 bases). Germline-derived CDR1 and CDR2 are MNHNS and SASEGT. The germline V and J ends were trimmed by 5 bases and 8 bases, with 16 bases remaining between them. There are 14 residues in the CDR3. As DNA, the CDR3 is TGTGCCAGCAGTTATAGTGACAGGATCCATGAGCAGTTCTTC. Translation gives CASSYSDRIHEQFF.

The chain's CDR3 is CATSRDRGLGGYTF. Here the CDR3 DNA reads TGTGCCACCAGCAGGGACAGGGGGCTCGGGGGCTACACCTTC. The chain uses TRBV15 and TRBJ1-2, with 11 bases identical to TRBD1. The germline CDR1 and CDR2 sequences are LNHNV and YYDKDF (reference sequence). J gave up 8 bases and V 3 bases, and 5 bases lay outside the gene matches. The CDR3 has 14 amino acids. The variable domain in full, completed from reference TRBV15 and TRBJ1-2, reads DAMVIQNPRYQVTQFGKPVTLSCSQTLNHNVMYWYQQKSSQAPKLLFHYYDKDFNNEADTPDNFQSRRPNTSFCFLDIRSPGLGDTAMYLCATSRDRGLGGYTFGSGTRLTVV.

The V call is TRBV19, the J call TRBJ2-7; TRBD1 matches at 7 bases. There are 15 residues in the CDR3. The germline V gene has CDR1 LNHDA and CDR2 SQIVND (reference sequence). J gave up 0 bases and V 6 bases, and 8 bases lay outside the gene matches. This chain's CDR3 is CASRTGTAASYEQYF. The CDR3 DNA reads TGTGCCAGTAGGACTGGGACAGCTGCCTCCTACGAGCAGTACTTC.

A single count supports this clone. The chain couples TRBV15 to TRBJ2-4, with 7 bases lining up with TRBD1. J gave up 3 bases and V 1 base, and 3 bases lay outside the gene matches. This CDR3 contains 15 residues. Germline-derived CDR1 and CDR2 are LNHNV and YYDKDF (reference sequence). The CDR3 is CATSRVTGVKNIQYF. In DNA, the CDR3 is TGTGCCACCAGCAGAGTCACAGGGGTCAAAAACATTCAGTACTTC. Variable domain in full (rest from reference TRBV15 and TRBJ2-4): DAMVIQNPRYQVTQFGKPVTLSCSQTLNHNVMYWYQQKSSQAPKLLFHYYDKDFNNEADTPDNFQSRRPNTSFCFLDIRSPGLGDTAMYLCATSRVTGVKNIQYFGAGTRLSVL.

V is TRBV2 and J is TRBJ2-7; TRBD2 agrees at 10 bases. This CDR3 comprises 15 residues. V lost 5 bases, J lost 6 bases, and 10 bases stayed unmatched. Germline V lookup: CDR1 SNHLY, CDR2 FYNNEI. The CDR3 sequence is CASSQASGGLGEQYF. In nucleotides, the CDR3 is TGTGCCAGCAGTCAGGCTAGCGGGGGACTAGGCGAGCAGTACTTC.

This clone was detected once. V gene TRBV6-5 combines with J gene TRBJ1-5, with 7 bases fitting TRBD1. Trimming at V came to 7 bases and at J to 0 bases, leaving 6 bases not matched to a gene. The length of the CDR3 is 15 residues. Germline CDR1 and CDR2: MNHEY and SVGAGI. The CDR3 DNA sequence: TGTGCCAGCAAATTACAGGGGTATAGCAATCAGCCCCAGCATTTT. This encodes CASKLQGYSNQPQHF.